Following are 15 T cell receptor beta chains from one sample sequenced in a study of blood T cell repertoires in COVID-19. The protocol was immunoSEQ multiplex PCR, while the TCRdb copy is restricted to in-frame clones and leaves out a portion. The sample holds approximately 480,000 clones, approximately 86% seen once. Material for sequencing was PBMCs or T cells enriched from blood (not recorded which). Receptor source: a woman younger than 30 who had recovered from COVID-19.

The J gene is TRBJ2-3, the V gene TRBV5-1, with D unclear. V shed 5 bases and J shed 1 base, with 11 bases lying between them. The CDR3 extends over 14 amino acids. Germline V gene lookup returns CDR1 SGHRS and CDR2 YFSETQ. CDR3 sequence (DNA): TGCGCCAGCAGAGTCGATACAGGCACAGATACGCAGTATTTT. Residues: CASRVDTGTDTQYF.

This clone has a single count. As DNA, the CDR3 is TGCAGCGTTGAAGACAGGGGCGCCTACAATGAGCAGTTCTTC. It is translated as CSVEDRGAYNEQFF. J is TRBJ2-1 and V is TRBV29-1, with D perhaps matching TRBD1 (6 bases). V shed 0 bases and J shed 2 bases, with 8 bases lying between them. CDR1 and CDR2 (germline): SQVTM, ANQGSEA. This CDR3 spans 14 amino acids.

The CDR3 nucleotides are TGTGCCAGCTCTCCGTACGGGGAAGCAACTAATGAAAAACTGTTTTTT. It yields the protein CASSPYGEATNEKLFF. V usage is TRBV18 and J usage is TRBJ1-4; no definite D call. This CDR3 comprises 16 residues. V gave up 6 bases and J gave up 0 bases, with 14 bases separating them. Germline V lookup: CDR1 KGHSH, CDR2 LQKENI.

As DNA, the CDR3 is TGTGCCAGCAGCTTAGAATCGTTTACTGAAGCTTTCTTT. It yields the protein CASSLESFTEAFF. This chain connects TRBV11-2 to TRBJ1-1; D is undetermined. The ends were cut back, 0 bases at V and 5 bases at J, with 7 bases in the middle. Germline assignment: CDR1 SGHAT and CDR2 FQNNGV. The CDR3 contains 13 residues.

The chain uses TRBV6-5 and TRBJ2-1; tentative D call: TRBD2 (6 bases). V was clipped by 0 bases and J by 7 bases, with 13 bases between them. Germline assignment: CDR1 MNHEY and CDR2 SVGAGI. The CDR3 consists of 15 residues. Here the CDR3 DNA reads TGTGCCAGCAGTTACTCGGCGGGGAAGGCAAATGAGCAGTTCTTC. Translating it yields CASSYSAGKANEQFF.

The rearrangement links TRBV2 to TRBJ2-6; no firm D call. Per germline, CDR1 SNHLY and CDR2 FYNNEI. With 7 bases removed from V and 2 bases from J, the gap between germline ends came to 9 bases. The CDR3 loop spans 14 amino acids. The CDR3 here is CASISVTGANVLTF. CDR3 nucleotides: TGTGCCAGCATCTCAGTCACTGGGGCCAACGTCCTGACTTTC.

V usage is TRBV6-2 or TRBV6-3 and J usage is TRBJ1-1; tentatively, D is TRBD1 (5 bases). The germline V gene encodes CDR1 MNHEY and CDR2 SVGEGT. Trimming stripped 2 bases from V and 5 bases from J, with 18 bases between. The CDR3 sequence is 16 residues long. The CDR3 DNA reads TGTGCCAGCAGTTACCCCTCCGGCAGGGCGGGGACTGAAGCTTTCTTT. Its protein is CASSYPSGRAGTEAFF.

The chain joins TRBV12-2 to TRBJ2-1; TRBD2 is the table's D call, not checked against the DNA. TRBV12-2 has pseudogene status. This CDR3 contains 13 residues. Here the CDR3 DNA reads TGTGCAAGTCGCTGCCTATTCTACAATGAGCAGTTCTTC. Translated, it gives CASRCLFYNEQFF.

This clone was picked up a small number of times. The CDR3 DNA reads as TGCGCCAGCAGCCCGGGGGAGGGGGAAGCTAACTATGGCTACACCTTC. Its translation is CASSPGEGEANYGYTF. The rearrangement uses TRBV5-1 and TRBJ1-2; D perhaps matches TRBD1 (6 bases). The CDR3 covers 16 residues. In germline, CDR1 is SGHRS, CDR2 YFSETQ. V lost 4 bases and J 0 bases, leaving 16 bases between the germline ends.

V is TRBV2 and J is TRBJ2-7, with a weak D call TRBD2 (6 bases). The length of the CDR3 is 12 residues. Germline lookup yields CDR1 SNHLY and CDR2 FYNNEI. V lost 7 bases and J lost 1, with 8 bases in between. CDR3 coding DNA: TGTGCCAGCATACGGGGGTCCTACGAGCAGTACTTC. The encoded protein is CASIRGSYEQYF.

In DNA, the CDR3 is TGCGCCAGCAGCTTTTGGAAGGATGAGGAAAACATTCAGTACTTC. Encoded protein: CASSFWKDEENIQYF. V usage is TRBV5-1 and J usage is TRBJ2-4; D gene uncertain. Germline V gene sequence: CDR1 SGHRS, CDR2 YFSETQ. The ends were cut back, 2 bases at V and 5 bases at J, with 14 bases in the middle. CDR3 length: 15 residues.

The chain links TRBV19 to TRBJ2-4; the match to TRBD1 covers 11 bases. The CDR3 spans 14 residues. Germline V lookup: CDR1 LNHDA, CDR2 SQIVND (reference sequence). Germline trimming cut 5 bases from V and 9 bases from J; bases unmatched to any gene: 6. The CDR3: CASSWTGGGSIQYF. The CDR3 DNA reads TGTGCCAGTAGTTGGACAGGGGGCGGGAGCATTCAGTACTTC.

The J gene is TRBJ2-7, the V gene TRBV11-2; perhaps TRBD2 as D (6 bases). Per the germline V gene, CDR1 is SGHAT and CDR2 is FQNNGV. The length of the CDR3 is 14 residues. V was trimmed by 3 bases and J by 0 bases, leaving 9 bases between them. In DNA form, the CDR3 reads TGTGCCAGCAGCTTTGTGCGGGACTCCTACGAGCAGTACTTC. Translation: CASSFVRDSYEQYF.

The rearrangement links TRBV4-1 to TRBJ2-7; 8 bases are a match to TRBD1. The J segment lost 4 bases and the V segment lost 2 bases, leaving 4 bases of the junction unmatched. The CDR3 totals 14 residues. From germline, CDR1 is MGHRA and CDR2 YSYEKL. CDR3: CASSQPGQAYEQYF. The CDR3 bases are TGCGCCAGCAGCCAACCGGGACAGGCGTACGAGCAGTACTTC.

The rearrangement uses TRBV29-1 and TRBJ1-1; a possible D gene is TRBD1 (6 bases). V was pared by 7 bases and J by 0 bases, with 9 bases between. Looked up from germline, CDR1 is SQVTM and CDR2 is ANQGSEA. The CDR3 consists of 12 residues. The CDR3 coding sequence is TGCAGCGGGGGACACCTGAACACTGAAGCTTTCTTT. It is translated as CSGGHLNTEAFF.